This TCR beta chain came from a study of blood T cell repertoires in COVID-19. In the study overall: From T cells, B-cell-depleted T cells, or PBMCs came the material, which was cDNA or gDNA.

The assay was immunoSEQ multiplex PCR, and TCRdb's table has in-frame clones only and misses some. The profile covers about 170,000 clones, with about 88% appearing a single time and over 2% taken by the ten largest. Germline assignment: CDR1 SGHNT and CDR2 YYREEE (reference sequence). V dropped 0 bases and J dropped 1 base, with 8 bases sitting between them. The CDR3 covers 14 residues. This chain connects TRBV5-4 to TRBJ2-7, with D perhaps matching TRBD1 (6 bases). This sequence originates from a man between 50 and 59 years old who had recovered from COVID-19. Specimen: peripheral blood. Here the CDR3 DNA reads TGTGCCAGCAGCTTGGGGGGGCGGTCCTACGAGCAGTACTTC. Protein: CASSLGGRSYEQYF.